This T cell receptor beta chain was sequenced in a study of T cells in tumors after PD-1 blockade. About the study: On average, peripheral blood gave approximately 120,000 TCR templates and over 30,000 unique clonotypes.

Assay: immunoSEQ multiplex PCR; the TCRdb copy retains only in-frame clones and omits some. The sample has approximately 47,000 clones, more than 65% seen once; the top ten hold over 7.5%. The CDR3 sequence is 13 residues long. Germline V gene sequence: CDR1 SEHNR, CDR2 FQNEAQ (reference sequence). V was clipped by 5 bases and J by 9 bases, with 13 bases between them. The rearrangement joins TRBV7-9 to TRBJ2-2; the D gene could be TRBD1 or TRBD2 (5 bases each). Material: PBMCs, obtained before anti-PD-1 therapy. The sequence came from a human donor with advanced basal cell or squamous cell carcinoma (not recorded which). The CDR3: CASSPDGGWELFF. The CDR3 coding sequence is TGTGCCAGCAGCCCCGATGGGGGATGGGAGCTGTTTTTT.